Below are 22 T cell receptor beta chains sequenced from a single sample in a study of early T cells in non-severe SARS-CoV-2 infection. Via MiXCR, TCRdb re-called the 5' RACE reads, giving one row per CDR3 protein. The sample yields more than 95,000 distinct CDR3 sequences, about 15% seen once. The source material was whole blood. The receptors come from an adult who was a healthcare worker with PCR-confirmed SARS-CoV-2 infection or an uninfected control (not recorded which).

As for this clonotype: At one end the junction does not follow the germline gene, possibly because of a read error. V is TRBV6-6 and J is TRBJ1-1; weak D call: TRBD1 (5 bases). Germline V lookup: CDR1 MNHNY, CDR2 SVGAGI (reference sequence). This CDR3 has 14 residues. CDR3 nucleotides: TGTGCCAGTATCCCCTCAGACAGATCCACTGGAGCTTTCTTT. Protein product: CASIPSDRSTGAFF.

The rearrangement links TRBV7-2 to TRBJ1-1; D not certain. Germline V gene sequence: CDR1 SGHTA, CDR2 FQGNSA. The CDR3 length is 15 residues. The ends were cut back, 1 base at V and 2 bases at J, with 11 bases in the middle. CDR3 DNA: TGTGCCAGCAGCTTAGTTAGCGGCGGCAACACTGAAGCTTTCTTT. Residues: CASSLVSGGNTEAFF. Variable domain in full (rest from reference TRBV7-2 and TRBJ1-1): GAGVSQSPSNKVTEKGKDVELRCDPISGHTALYWYRQSLGQGLEFLIYFQGNSAPDKSGLPSDRFSAERTGGSVSTLTIQRTQQEDSAVYLCASSLVSGGNTEAFFGQGTRLTVV.

The table lists this clonotype with a few counts. The rearrangement joins TRBV6-5 to TRBJ1-1; D is ambiguous. The germline gives CDR1 MNHEY, CDR2 SVGAGI. V gave up 5 bases and J gave up 7 bases, with 17 bases separating them. This CDR3 comprises 14 residues. CDR3 loop: CASSDRGAKIEAFF. In nucleotides, the CDR3 is TGTGCCAGCAGTGACCGGGGAGCCAAAATTGAAGCTTTCTTT.

The genes are TRBV27 and TRBJ1-6; D ambiguous. CDR3 length: 13 residues. CDR1 is MNHEY, CDR2 SMNVEV, per germline (reference sequence). Trimming took off 6 bases at V and 13 bases at J, with 16 bases between the two ends. CDR3 sequence reads: CASRQTPSDPLHF. The CDR3 nucleotides read TGTGCCAGCAGGCAAACCCCGTCGGACCCCCTCCACTTT.

There are a few counts of this clonotype. The chain is built from TRBV7-9 and TRBJ1-6, with D tentatively TRBD1 (5 bases). The germline V gene has CDR1 SEHNR and CDR2 FQNEAQ (reference sequence). Deletions cut 7 bases from V and 10 bases from J, with 11 bases between. This CDR3 contains 12 residues. For the CDR3, the DNA is TGTGCCAGCACCACTGGGGGGTCACCCCTCCACTTT. Its protein is CASTTGGSPLHF.

The V gene is TRBV6-5, the J gene TRBJ2-1, with D perhaps TRBD2 (6 bases). The CDR3 loop spans 16 amino acids. Germline V CDR1 and CDR2: MNHEY, SVGAGI. V shed 5 bases and J shed 6 bases, with 20 bases lying between them. In nucleotides, the CDR3 is TGTGCCAGCAGTCTAAGGGACCCACTAGCTCCCAATGAGCAGTTCTTC. Its protein product is CASSLRDPLAPNEQFF.

The rearrangement links TRBV12-5 to TRBJ2-5; D is possibly TRBD2 (5 bases). CDR1 is LGHNT, CDR2 FRNRAP, per germline. The CDR3 covers 12 residues. V was shortened by 7 bases and J by 3 bases, with 9 bases between the two germline ends. CDR3 sequence (DNA): TGTGCTAGTGCGGGAAGTGAAGAGACCCAGTACTTC. Translation: CASAGSEETQYF.

This rearrangement joins TRBV12-5 to TRBJ2-3; 8 bases agree with TRBD2. Germline V gene lookup returns CDR1 LGHNT and CDR2 FRNRAP. The CDR3 length is 15 residues. Losses at the gene ends were 5 bases for V and 1 base for J; bases not matched to a gene: 5. The CDR3, as DNA: TGTGCTAGTGGTCCGGGAGGGCTCCGCACAGATACGCAGTATTTT. Protein: CASGPGGLRTDTQYF. The whole variable domain, filled in from reference TRBV12-5 and TRBJ2-3, reads DARVTQTPRHKVTEMGQEVTMRCQPILGHNTVFWYRQTMMQGLELLAYFRNRAPLDDSGMPKDRFSAEMPDATLATLKIQPSEPRDSAVYFCASGPGGLRTDTQYFGPGTRLTVL.

In its sample, this clonotype was seen a few times. V gene TRBV27 combines with J gene TRBJ2-2, with D unresolved. The germline V gene has CDR1 MNHEY and CDR2 SMNVEV (reference sequence). This CDR3 region has 14 residues. Trimming removed 1 base at V and 8 bases at J, with 11 bases between. The CDR3 DNA is TGTGCCAGCAGTTTATATCACGGTTCAGGGGAGCTGTTTTTT. Translation: CASSLYHGSGELFF.

This clonotype has a handful of counts. This sequence joins TRBV2 and TRBJ2-1; tentatively, D is TRBD1 (6 bases). Trimming removed 6 bases from V and 12 bases from J, with 15 bases in between. The CDR3 runs 12 residues. The germline V gene encodes CDR1 SNHLY and CDR2 FYNNEI. CDR3 in DNA: TGTGCCAGCAGACTTATAGCAGGGGTGCAGTTCTTC. Protein product: CASRLIAGVQFF.

This clonotype was seen a handful of times. V gene TRBV6-1 combines with J gene TRBJ2-2, with a possible D match to TRBD1 (5 bases). Trimming took 5 bases from V and 11 from J, leaving 12 bases between them. The germline V gene encodes CDR1 MNHNS and CDR2 SASEGT. The CDR3 contains 12 residues. This CDR3 reads CASSLQGDELFF. The CDR3 nucleotides read TGTGCCAGCAGTCTTCAGGGTGATGAGCTGTTTTTT.

At least ten counts were recorded for this clonotype. The chain carries TRBV6-1 and TRBJ1-4; D gene uncertain. Germline loops: CDR1 MNHNS, CDR2 SASEGT. V was shortened by 6 bases and J by 7 bases, with 18 bases between the two germline ends. This CDR3 spans 15 amino acids. The CDR3 bases are TGTGCCAGCAGGAGAGGAGCACATAACCCTGAAAAACTGTTTTTT. It encodes CASRRGAHNPEKLFF.

This clonotype was seen a single time. The V gene is TRBV7-9, the J gene TRBJ2-7; D gene uncertain. Germline values: CDR1 SEHNR, CDR2 FQNEAQ (reference sequence). V gave up 7 bases and J gave up 2 bases, with 12 bases separating them. This CDR3 has 13 residues. The chain's CDR3 is CASTTEATYEQYF. In DNA form, the CDR3 reads TGTGCCAGCACCACGGAAGCGACCTACGAGCAGTACTTC. Full variable domain (rest looked up from reference TRBV7-9 and TRBJ2-7): DTGVSQNPRHKITKRGQNVTFRCDPISEHNRLYWYRQTLGQGPEFLTYFQNEAQLEKSRLLSDRFSAERPKGSFSTLEIQRTEQGDSAMYLCASTTEATYEQYFGPGTRLTVT.

V usage is TRBV5-1 and J usage is TRBJ2-7; D is unresolved. V was pared by 2 bases and J by 2 bases, with 11 bases between. CDR3 length: 14 residues. Germline V gene sequence: CDR1 SGHRS, CDR2 YFSETQ. CDR3 in amino acids: CASSFAVETYEQYF. In DNA form, the CDR3 reads TGCGCCAGCAGCTTTGCGGTCGAGACCTACGAGCAGTACTTC. Drawing the rest from reference TRBV5-1 and TRBJ2-7, the complete variable domain is KAGVTQTPRYLIKTRGQQVTLSCSPISGHRSVSWYQQTPGQGLQFLFEYFSETQRNKGNFPGRFSGRQFSNSRSEMNVSTLELGDSALYLCASSFAVETYEQYFGPGTRLTVT.

This clonotype was observed a few times. This chain connects TRBV21-1 to TRBJ2-3; TRBD2, the table's D call, lacks a check against the DNA. TRBV21-1 is a listed pseudogene. CDR3 length: 17 residues. As DNA, the CDR3 is TGTGCCAGCAGCAAAGGGATTCGGGCCCCTAGCACAGATACGCAGTATTTT. Protein sequence: CASSKGIRAPSTDTQYF.

This chain uses TRBV7-9 with TRBJ1-4; D is ambiguous. The length of the CDR3 is 16 residues. V shed 4 bases and J shed 0 bases, with 12 bases lying between them. Per the germline V gene, CDR1 is SEHNR and CDR2 is FQNEAQ (reference sequence). In nucleotides, the CDR3 is TGTGCCAGCAGCTCGATCGCTTGGGCAACTAATGAAAAACTGTTTTTT. Translation gives CASSSIAWATNEKLFF.

The chain is built from TRBV18 and TRBJ2-1, with 8 bases that match TRBD1. The CDR3 contains 12 residues. The germline V gene has CDR1 KGHSH and CDR2 LQKENI. The V segment lost 8 bases and the J segment 4 bases; nucleotides outside the gene matches: 1. The CDR3 sequence is CASRTGYNEQFF. The CDR3 DNA follows: TGTGCCAGCCGGACAGGGTACAATGAGCAGTTCTTC.

The chain links TRBV7-2 to TRBJ2-7, with D maybe TRBD2 (7 bases). The CDR3 runs 14 residues. Germline assignment: CDR1 SGHTA and CDR2 FQGNSA. Trimming shortened V by 6 bases and J by 0 bases, and 12 bases separated the two germline ends. The CDR3 bases are TGTGCCAGCAGGAGGCGGGGGCCCTCCTACGAGCAGTACTTC. It specifies CASRRRGPSYEQYF.

This clonotype turned up a few times. The genes are TRBV5-1 and TRBJ2-2; D may be TRBD1 (6 bases). The CDR3 is 15 amino acids. Germline V gene sequence: CDR1 SGHRS, CDR2 YFSETQ. Between the trimmed V and J ends, which lost 4 bases and 6 bases, there was a span of 16 bases. This CDR3 reads CASSLGYRDAGELFF. For the CDR3, the DNA is TGCGCCAGCAGCCTGGGGTACAGGGACGCCGGGGAGCTGTTTTTT.

V is TRBV20-1 and J is TRBJ1-1; TRBD1 might be the D (6 bases). The V end was cut by 0 bases, the J end by 5 bases, with 13 bases between. Germline assignment: CDR1 DFQATT and CDR2 SNEGSKA (reference sequence). This CDR3 has 14 amino acids. For the CDR3, the DNA is TGCAGTGCTAGAGATAATAACAGGGTGACTGAAGCTTTCTTT. Protein product: CSARDNNRVTEAFF.

The chain carries TRBV2 and TRBJ1-5; 8 nucleotides align to TRBD1. CDR1 SNHLY and CDR2 FYNNEI come from the germline V gene. This CDR3 contains 14 residues. V gave up 8 bases and J gave up 2 bases; unmatched junction bases: 5. CDR3 sequence reads: CASGDRGRNQPQHF. CDR3 coding DNA: TGTGCCAGCGGCGACAGGGGCCGCAATCAGCCCCAGCATTTT.

The chain has TRBV7-8 and TRBJ2-5, with a weak D call TRBD1 (6 bases). Germline V gene sequence: CDR1 SGHVS, CDR2 FQNEAQ. This CDR3 contains 19 residues. V lost 0 bases and J 5 bases, leaving 25 bases between the germline ends. Written as DNA, the CDR3 is TGTGCCAGCAGCTTAGCGCTTCTAAAACAGACAGGCGGCCAGGAGACCCAGTACTTC. This encodes CASSLALLKQTGGQETQYF.